This TCR beta chain comes out of a study of early T cells in non-severe SARS-CoV-2 infection. Study information: Sequenced bulk RNA came from whole blood that was unsorted, and chains were unpaired. Whole-study results and caveats: Reliance on VDJdb matching favored anti-spike CD8 responses; private and CD4 specificities were missed.

This clonotype was seen at least ten times. Its antigen remains unknown. The germline V gene encodes CDR1 KGHDR and CDR2 SFDVKD. V was trimmed by 9 bases and J by 3 bases, leaving 11 bases between them. The CDR3 has 13 residues. Individual cDNA molecules were tagged with unique molecular identifiers. TCRdb reprocessed the 5' RACE reads via MiXCR and lists one record per CDR3 protein. The sample shows 30,000 or so distinct CDR3 sequences, roughly 5.4% of them seen only once. The gene calls are TRBV24-1 and TRBJ1-5; D perhaps matches TRBD1 (6 bases). The material sequenced was whole blood. The sequence derives from an adult who was a healthcare worker with PCR-confirmed SARS-CoV-2 infection or an uninfected control (not recorded which). CDR3 sequence: CATASGDNQPQHF. DNA for the CDR3: TGTGCCACCGCCTCAGGGGACAATCAGCCCCAGCATTTT.